This T cell receptor (beta chain) was sequenced in a study of T cells after yellow fever vaccination. Overall study context: For low cell numbers, libraries were made with SMART-Seq v4 Ultra Low Input.

General study points: When the response was secondary, it was weaker but reached its peak faster, day 5 versus 15. Overall, a small share of clonotypes was seen in both CD4 and CD8 compartments.

The CDR3 extends over 16 amino acids. Trimming took off 0 bases at V and 0 bases at J, with 9 bases between the two ends. The germline V gene has CDR1 SGHKS and CDR2 YYEKEE (reference sequence). This clonotype was seen a few times. Its antigen is still unknown. Template switching by 5'RACE produced TCR cDNA, adding a universal primer site and UMIs. TCRdb independently ran MiXCR on the 5' RACE reads; one entry per CDR3 protein. The table has 300,000 to 400,000 distinct CDR3 sequences, 7.5% to 9% seen once; the top ten hold under 20%. Sequences were derived from PBMCs, sampled on the day of the first yellow fever vaccination. The rearrangement joins TRBV5-5 to TRBJ2-2; D ambiguous. The source of this sequence is a man aged 18 to 30 who received the YFV17D yellow fever vaccine. The CDR3 loop is CASSLGRNPNTGELFF. The CDR3 DNA is TGTGCCAGCAGCTTGGGGAGAAATCCGAACACCGGGGAGCTGTTTTTT.